This T cell receptor beta chain originates from a study of cytomegalovirus exposure and HLA in healthy donors. As for the study in general: Within an early data release were roughly 83 million unique TCRs drawn from HLA-typed donors.

The PCR was carried out with 60 Vbeta primers and 13 Jbeta primers. The data were produced by immunoSEQ multiplex PCR, yet TCRdb's version contains in-frame clones alone and is incomplete. The sample consists of approximately 150,000 clones, about two thirds of them appearing once. The sequencing sample was made of PBMCs. The sequence came from a man in his forties in good health and CMV-seronegative.

The CDR3 region is CASSPAGNTEAFF. CDR3 DNA: TGTGCCAGCTCACCGGCAGGGAACACTGAAGCTTTCTTT. This rearrangement joins TRBV18 to TRBJ1-1; D call uncertain. Germline CDR1 is KGHSH and CDR2 is LQKENI. This CDR3 spans 13 amino acids. Trimming removed 3 bases from V and 1 base from J, with 6 bases in between.